The clone carrying this TCR beta chain was seen more than once but under ten times. Its antigen is not identified. Each case's diagnosis was confirmed by two pathologists on H&E. Premalignant or tumor cells were enriched by macro-dissection after pathologic assessment. This record belongs to a study of immune evolution from preneoplasia to lung adenocarcinoma. Regarding the study as a whole: Normal lung had highest clonality; later lesions appeared denser, more diverse.

TCRdb keeps only in-frame clones here, not all; method: immunoSEQ multiplex PCR. The repertoire has almost 5,000 clones, under 80% of them found once; the top ten carry about 6.9%. CDR3 length: 13 residues. V was cut by 5 bases and J by 7 bases, with 12 bases left in between. The germline V gene has CDR1 MGHRA and CDR2 YSYEKL. This sequence originates from a person between 50 and 69 years old with lung adenocarcinoma. The rearrangement uses TRBV4-1 and TRBJ2-1; no clear D gene. The specimen was FFPE minimally invasive lung adenocarcinoma tissue. CDR3 DNA: TGCGCCAGCAGCTCCTCAGTGGATAATGAGCAGTTCTTC. Amino acids: CASSSSVDNEQFF.